The 8 T cell receptor beta chains below all came from one sample that was sequenced in a study of early T cells in non-severe SARS-CoV-2 infection. TCRdb redid the calling of the 5' RACE reads with MiXCR, one entry per CDR3 protein. The repertoire holds tens of thousands of distinct CDR3 sequences, approximately 5.1% seen once, with 5% to 6.5% in the top ten. Specimen: whole blood, collected at baseline. The receptors shown here come from an adult who was a healthcare worker with PCR-confirmed SARS-CoV-2 infection or an uninfected control (not recorded which).

This clonotype occurred many times. The chain combines TRBV28 with TRBJ2-3; D gene uncertain. The CDR3 length is 13 residues. Germline-derived CDR1 and CDR2 are MDHEN and SYDVKM. The ends were cut back, 5 bases at V and 2 bases at J, with 8 bases in the middle. CDR3 in DNA: TGTGCCAGCAGTACGACGAACACAGATACGCAGTATTTT. It codes for CASSTTNTDTQYF.

This clonotype was picked up a small number of times. This chain links TRBV29-1 with TRBJ2-7; D is uncertain. Germline V gene lookup returns CDR1 SQVTM and CDR2 ANQGSEA. V lost 2 bases to trimming and J lost 3 bases, with 11 bases between them. The length of the CDR3 is 13 residues. The CDR3 reads CSVESPSRYEQYF. CDR3 DNA: TGCAGCGTTGAAAGTCCCAGCCGCTACGAGCAGTACTTC.

This clonotype came up a few times. The gene calls are TRBV10-3 and TRBJ1-6; D gene ambiguous. Germline V lookup: CDR1 ENHRY, CDR2 SYGVKD. CDR3 length: 13 amino acids. Deletions cut 7 bases from V and 5 bases from J, with 9 bases between. The CDR3, as DNA: TGTGCCATCAAAGGAGGCGATAATTCACCCCTCCACTTT. It is translated as CAIKGGDNSPLHF.

This clonotype was seen repeatedly, ten times or more. V usage is TRBV19 and J usage is TRBJ1-5, with 7 bases identical to TRBD1. The CDR3 spans 14 residues. Per the germline V gene, CDR1 is LNHDA and CDR2 is SQIVND (reference sequence). Losses at the gene ends were 6 bases for V and 9 bases for J; bases not matched to a gene: 11. CDR3 nucleotide sequence: TGTGCCAGTAGCCCTCGGACAGGTTTCACGCCCCAGCATTTT. It codes for CASSPRTGFTPQHF.

The rearrangement links TRBV20-1 to TRBJ2-7; D not resolved. V dropped 3 bases and J dropped 0 bases, with 9 bases sitting between them. In germline, CDR1 is DFQATT, CDR2 SNEGSKA (reference sequence). This CDR3 comprises 13 residues. CDR3 DNA: TGCAGTGCTAGGTTGGCCAGCTCCTACGAGCAGTACTTC. The encoded protein is CSARLASSYEQYF.

V and J are TRBV6-6 and TRBJ2-1, with TRBD2 as a possible D gene (6 bases). The CDR3 spans 16 residues. V lost 4 bases and J lost 0, with 13 bases in between. From germline, CDR1 is MNHNY and CDR2 SVGAGI (reference sequence). CDR3 amino acids: CASSSHSGSSYNEQFF. The CDR3 bases are TGTGCCAGCAGTTCTCATAGCGGAAGCTCCTACAATGAGCAGTTCTTC.

This clonotype appeared many times. The J gene is TRBJ2-3, the V gene TRBV11-3, with 7 bases identical to TRBD2. After removal of 1 base from V and 3 bases from J, the junction contained 4 bases not matched to a gene. The CDR3 sequence is 15 residues long. CDR1 is SGHNT and CDR2 is YENEEA in the germline V gene. The CDR3 DNA follows: TGTGCCAGCAGCTTAGGCGGGAGCGGGACAGATACGCAGTATTTT. Translating gives CASSLGGSGTDTQYF.

Many counts were recorded for this clonotype. CDR3 in DNA: TGTGCCAGCAGCCCTACCCCCGGAGGGAACACTGAAGCTTTCTTT. Amino acid sequence: CASSPTPGGNTEAFF. The chain is built from TRBV5-5 and TRBJ1-1; D gene ambiguous. CDR1 is SGHKS and CDR2 is YYEKEE in the germline V gene (reference sequence). The CDR3 length is 15 residues. The germline V and J ends were trimmed by 4 bases and 1 base, with 14 bases remaining between them.